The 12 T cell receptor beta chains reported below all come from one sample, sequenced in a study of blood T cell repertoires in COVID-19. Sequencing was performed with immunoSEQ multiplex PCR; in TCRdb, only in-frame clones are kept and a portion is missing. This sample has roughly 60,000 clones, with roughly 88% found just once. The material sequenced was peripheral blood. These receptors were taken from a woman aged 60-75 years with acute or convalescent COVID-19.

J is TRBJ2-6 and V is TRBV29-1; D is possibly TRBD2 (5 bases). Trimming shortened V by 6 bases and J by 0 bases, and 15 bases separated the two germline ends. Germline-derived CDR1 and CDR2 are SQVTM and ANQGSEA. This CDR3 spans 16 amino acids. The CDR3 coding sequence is TGCAGCGTGGAGGACGGTTGGAGCTCTGGGGCCAACGTCCTGACTTTC. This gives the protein CSVEDGWSSGANVLTF.

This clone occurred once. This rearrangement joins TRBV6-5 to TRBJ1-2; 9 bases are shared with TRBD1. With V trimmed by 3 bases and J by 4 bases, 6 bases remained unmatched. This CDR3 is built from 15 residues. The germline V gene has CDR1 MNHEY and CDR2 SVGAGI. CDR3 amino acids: CASSYYRGRGYGYTF. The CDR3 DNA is TGTGCCAGCAGTTATTACAGGGGGCGCGGCTATGGCTACACCTTC.

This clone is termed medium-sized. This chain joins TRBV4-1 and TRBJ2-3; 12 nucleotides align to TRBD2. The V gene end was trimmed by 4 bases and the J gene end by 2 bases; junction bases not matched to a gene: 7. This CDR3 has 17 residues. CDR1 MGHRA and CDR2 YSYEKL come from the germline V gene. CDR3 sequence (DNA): TGCGCCAGCAGCCTTGATCGGACTAGCGGGGCCACAGATACGCAGTATTTT. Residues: CASSLDRTSGATDTQYF.

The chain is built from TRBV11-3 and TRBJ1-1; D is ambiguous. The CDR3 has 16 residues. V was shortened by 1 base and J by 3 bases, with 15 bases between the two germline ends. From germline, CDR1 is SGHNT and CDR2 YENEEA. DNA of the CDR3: TGTGCCAGCAGCTTAGGCAATGCGGAAATGGACACTGAAGCTTTCTTT. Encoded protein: CASSLGNAEMDTEAFF.

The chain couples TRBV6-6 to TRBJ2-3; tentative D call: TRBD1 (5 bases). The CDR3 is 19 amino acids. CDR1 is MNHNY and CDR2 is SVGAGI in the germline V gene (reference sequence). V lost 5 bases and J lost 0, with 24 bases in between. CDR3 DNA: TGTGCCAGCAGTCTCCGTCTTCCTACACAGGAAACTAGCACAGATACGCAGTATTTT. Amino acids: CASSLRLPTQETSTDTQYF.

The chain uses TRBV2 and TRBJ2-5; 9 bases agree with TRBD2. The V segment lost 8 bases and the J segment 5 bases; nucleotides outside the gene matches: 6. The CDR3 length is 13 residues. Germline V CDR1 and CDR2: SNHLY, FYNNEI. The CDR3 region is CASLGGGEETQYF. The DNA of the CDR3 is TGTGCCAGCTTGGGCGGGGGGGAGGAGACCCAGTACTTC.

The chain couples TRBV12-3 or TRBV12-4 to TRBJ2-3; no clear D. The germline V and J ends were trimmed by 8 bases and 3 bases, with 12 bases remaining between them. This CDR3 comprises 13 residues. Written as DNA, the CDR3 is TGTGCCAGCGGCTCCTCCTTTACAGATACGCAGTATTTT. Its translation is CASGSSFTDTQYF.

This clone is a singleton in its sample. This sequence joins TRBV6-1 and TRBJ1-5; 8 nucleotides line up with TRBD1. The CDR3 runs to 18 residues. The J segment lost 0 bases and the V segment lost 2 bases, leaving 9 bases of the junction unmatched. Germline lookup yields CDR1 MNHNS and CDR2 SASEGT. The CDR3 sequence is CASSEKGQVSYSNQPQHF. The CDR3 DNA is TGTGCCAGCAGTGAAAAGGGACAGGTCAGCTATAGCAATCAGCCCCAGCATTTT.

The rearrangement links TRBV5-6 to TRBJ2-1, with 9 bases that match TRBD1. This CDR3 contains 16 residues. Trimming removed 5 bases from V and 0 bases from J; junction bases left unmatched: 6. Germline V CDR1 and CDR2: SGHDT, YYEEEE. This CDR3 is CASRTTGQGSYNEQFF. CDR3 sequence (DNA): TGTGCCAGCAGGACAACGGGACAGGGCTCCTACAATGAGCAGTTCTTC.

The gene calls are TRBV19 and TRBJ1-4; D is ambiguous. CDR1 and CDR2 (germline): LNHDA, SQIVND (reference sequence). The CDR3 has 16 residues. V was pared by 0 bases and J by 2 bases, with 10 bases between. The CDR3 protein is CASSIDVHTTNEKLFF. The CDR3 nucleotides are TGTGCCAGTAGTATAGATGTACATACCACTAATGAAAAACTGTTTTTT.

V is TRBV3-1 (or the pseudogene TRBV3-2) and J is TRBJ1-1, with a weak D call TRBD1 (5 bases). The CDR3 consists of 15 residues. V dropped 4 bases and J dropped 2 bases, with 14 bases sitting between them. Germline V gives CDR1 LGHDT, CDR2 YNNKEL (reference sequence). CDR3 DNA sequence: TGTGCCAGCAGCCCGGGTTCGACAGACAACACTGAAGCTTTCTTT. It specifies CASSPGSTDNTEAFF.

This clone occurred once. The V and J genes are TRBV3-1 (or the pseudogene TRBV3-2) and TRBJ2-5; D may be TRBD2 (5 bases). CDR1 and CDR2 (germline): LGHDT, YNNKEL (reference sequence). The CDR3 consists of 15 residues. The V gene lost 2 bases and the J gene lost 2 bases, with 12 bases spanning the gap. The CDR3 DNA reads TGTGCCAGCAGCCAAAGAGGGATACGGCAAGAGACCCAGTACTTC. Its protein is CASSQRGIRQETQYF.